Listed here are 17 T cell receptor beta chains from one sample, sequenced in a study of CD8+ T cells in alopecia areata. The sequencing template was cDNA reverse transcribed from extracted RNA. TCRdb keeps only in-frame clones here, not all; method: immunoSEQ multiplex PCR. The sample holds 170,000 or so clones, roughly 64% seen once. Treatment denoted: oral pan-JAK inhibitor, 5-10 mg twice daily. The material sequenced was CD8+ T cells sorted from blood, taken at week 24, from a patient treated with tofacitinib. Source of these receptors: a human donor with alopecia areata.

This chain uses TRBV9 with TRBJ1-1; possible D gene TRBD1, 6 bases. Germline lookup yields CDR1 SGDLS and CDR2 YYNGEE. V was trimmed by 0 bases and J by 5 bases, leaving 11 bases between them. This CDR3 is built from 14 residues. CDR3 protein: CASSVVQRGTEAFF. CDR3 nucleotide sequence: TGTGCCAGCAGCGTAGTGCAGAGGGGGACTGAAGCTTTCTTT. Combining the CDR3 with reference TRBV9 and TRBJ1-1 gives the whole variable domain DSGVTQTPKHLITATGQRVTLRCSPRSGDLSVYWYQQSLDQGLQFLIQYYNGEERAKGNILERFSAQQFPDLHSELNLSSLELGDSALYFCASSVVQRGTEAFFGQGTRLTVV.

This clone was recorded a few times. The V gene is TRBV29-1, the J gene TRBJ1-6; D not resolved. Germline V gene data show CDR1 as SQVTM and CDR2 as ANQGSEA. V was cut by 5 bases and J by 5 bases, with 10 bases left in between. CDR3 length: 13 amino acids. The chain's CDR3 is CSVQNRDNSPLHF. In DNA, the CDR3 is TGCAGCGTTCAGAATAGGGATAATTCACCCCTCCACTTT.

This clone has only one observation. V and J are TRBV30 and TRBJ1-2; no clear D. Trimming removed 2 bases from V and 5 bases from J, with 9 bases in between. This CDR3 spans 12 amino acids. Germline CDR1 is GTSNPN and CDR2 is SVGIG (reference sequence). For the CDR3, the DNA is TGTGCCTGGAGTACTAGCACGTATGGCTACACCTTC. It yields the protein CAWSTSTYGYTF.

V is TRBV27 and J is TRBJ2-7; D is perhaps TRBD1 (5 bases). The CDR3 is 14 residues long. CDR1 MNHEY and CDR2 SMNVEV come from the germline V gene (reference sequence). With 0 bases removed from V and 5 bases from J, the gap between germline ends came to 11 bases. The CDR3 DNA reads as TGTGCCAGCAGTTTATCCCCCAGGGTGAACGAGCAGTACTTC. It translates to CASSLSPRVNEQYF.

This chain connects TRBV9 to TRBJ1-2; 7 bases align to TRBD1. The CDR3 runs to 13 residues. With V trimmed by 3 bases and J by 2 bases, 1 base remained unmatched. The germline gives CDR1 SGDLS, CDR2 YYNGEE. The CDR3 sequence is CASSAQGNYGYTF. CDR3 bases: TGTGCCAGCAGCGCACAGGGGAACTATGGCTACACCTTC.

V usage is TRBV30 and J usage is TRBJ1-1, with D perhaps TRBD1 (5 bases). CDR1 and CDR2 from the germline V gene are GTSNPN and SVGIG (reference sequence). The CDR3 is 11 residues long. With 2 bases removed from V and 14 bases from J, the gap between germline ends came to 15 bases. The CDR3 nucleotides read TGTGCCTGGAGTCGAGGGGATGTAGCCTTCTTT. It codes for CAWSRGDVAFF.

The V gene is TRBV30, the J gene TRBJ2-1, with D perhaps matching TRBD2 (6 bases). Per the germline V gene, CDR1 is GTSNPN and CDR2 is SVGIG (reference sequence). This CDR3 contains 15 residues. Between the trimmed V and J ends, which lost 1 base and 0 bases, there was a span of 10 bases. Here the CDR3 reads CAWSGPSVSYNEQFF. CDR3 nucleotide sequence: TGTGCCTGGAGTGGCCCTAGCGTCTCCTACAATGAGCAGTTCTTC.

The V and J genes are TRBV30 and TRBJ1-1; D may be TRBD1 (5 bases). This CDR3 is built from 12 residues. Germline CDR1 GTSNPN, CDR2 SVGIG (reference sequence). V was shortened by 3 bases and J by 7 bases, with 12 bases between the two germline ends. The CDR3 DNA sequence: TGTGCCTGGAGCGACGCTAGGGGTGAAGCTTTCTTT. Amino acid sequence: CAWSDARGEAFF.

V usage is TRBV30 and J usage is TRBJ2-1; no reliable D call. Germline lookup yields CDR1 GTSNPN and CDR2 SVGIG (reference sequence). The CDR3 runs 12 residues. V was cut by 1 base and J by 5 bases, with 6 bases left in between. The CDR3 coding sequence is TGTGCCTGGAGTGGAGATAACAATGAGCAGTTCTTC. Protein: CAWSGDNNEQFF.

This chain uses TRBV4-1 with TRBJ2-5; 10 nucleotides agree with TRBD1. The CDR3 has 15 residues. Germline V gene data show CDR1 as MGHRA and CDR2 as YSYEKL. Unmatched junction bases numbered 4, after V lost 1 base and J lost 5 bases. CDR3 DNA sequence: TGCGCCAGCAGCCAAGTCAGGGACAGGGGTGAGACCCAGTACTTC. Protein product: CASSQVRDRGETQYF.

The rearrangement joins TRBV30 to TRBJ2-1; TRBD2 is a possible D gene (6 bases). V was trimmed by 5 bases and J by 5 bases, leaving 16 bases between them. The CDR3 totals 14 residues. Germline-derived CDR1 and CDR2 are GTSNPN and SVGIG (reference sequence). The CDR3 here is CAWAAGLRNNEQFF. In nucleotides, the CDR3 is TGTGCCTGGGCTGCGGGACTCCGAAACAATGAGCAGTTCTTC. Full variable domain (rest looked up from reference TRBV30 and TRBJ2-1): SQTIHQWPATLVQPVGSPLSLECTVEGTSNPNLYWYRQAAGRGLQLLFYSVGIGQISSEVPQNLSASRPQDRQFILSSKKLLLSDSGFYLCAWAAGLRNNEQFFGPGTRLTVL.

This chain joins TRBV4-1 and TRBJ1-1; TRBD1 matches at 7 bases. The CDR3 has 15 residues. V gave up 4 bases and J gave up 3 bases; unmatched junction bases: 8. The V gene's germline CDR1 is MGHRA and CDR2 YSYEKL. CDR3 residues: CASSRGARGDTEAFF. The CDR3 DNA follows: TGCGCCAGCAGCCGCGGAGCCAGGGGGGACACTGAAGCTTTCTTT.

The gene calls are TRBV5-6 and TRBJ2-7; 7 bases match TRBD1. Per the germline V gene, CDR1 is SGHDT and CDR2 is YYEEEE. There are 14 residues in the CDR3. The V and J ends lost 3 bases and 2 bases, in that order; junction bases with no gene match: 5. The CDR3, as DNA: TGTGCCAGCAGCTGGGGGACAGCCGCCTACGAGCAGTACTTC. It codes for CASSWGTAAYEQYF.

In this sample, this clone turned up once. This chain connects TRBV7-9 to TRBJ1-1; D ambiguous. V dropped 5 bases and J dropped 2 bases, with 12 bases sitting between them. In germline, CDR1 is SEHNR, CDR2 FQNEAQ (reference sequence). This CDR3 contains 14 residues. CDR3 loop: CASSPLRENTEAFF. The CDR3 DNA follows: TGTGCCAGCAGCCCCCTTAGAGAAAACACTGAAGCTTTCTTT.

V is TRBV29-1 and J is TRBJ1-1; D call uncertain. V lost 4 bases to trimming and J lost 7 bases, with 10 bases between them. The CDR3 contains 11 residues. Germline CDR1 SQVTM, CDR2 ANQGSEA. The CDR3 sequence is CSVGASNEAFF. The DNA for the CDR3 is TGCAGCGTTGGGGCCAGTAATGAAGCTTTCTTT.

V and J are TRBV5-6 and TRBJ2-5, with TRBD2 identical over 8 bases. V shed 0 bases, J shed 0 bases, and the junction held 7 bases outside the gene matches. CDR3 size: 17 residues. Germline CDR1 reads SGHDT; CDR2 reads YYEEEE. The CDR3 protein is CASSLASSGGNQETQYF. DNA for the CDR3: TGTGCCAGCAGCTTGGCTTCCAGCGGGGGCAACCAAGAGACCCAGTACTTC. Based on the CDR3 plus reference TRBV5-6 and TRBJ2-5, the full variable domain is DAGVTQSPTHLIKTRGQQVTLRCSPKSGHDTVSWYQQALGQGPQFIFQYYEEEERQRGNFPDRFSGHQFPNYSSELNVNALLLGDSALYLCASSLASSGGNQETQYFGPGTRLLVL.

The genes are TRBV9 and TRBJ1-6; D is unresolved. The CDR3 is 14 residues long. The germline V and J ends were trimmed by 0 bases and 10 bases, with 11 bases remaining between them. Germline V gives CDR1 SGDLS, CDR2 YYNGEE. CDR3 loop: CASSVAVDRSPLHF. In nucleotides, the CDR3 is TGTGCCAGCAGCGTAGCCGTTGATAGATCACCCCTCCACTTT.